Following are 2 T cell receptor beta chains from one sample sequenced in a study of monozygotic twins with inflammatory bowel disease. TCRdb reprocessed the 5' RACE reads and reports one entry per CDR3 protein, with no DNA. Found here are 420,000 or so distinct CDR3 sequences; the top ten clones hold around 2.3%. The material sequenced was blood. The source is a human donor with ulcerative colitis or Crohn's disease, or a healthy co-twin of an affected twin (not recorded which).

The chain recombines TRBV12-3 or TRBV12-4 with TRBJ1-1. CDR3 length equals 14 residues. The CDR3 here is CASSSKSVNTEAFF.

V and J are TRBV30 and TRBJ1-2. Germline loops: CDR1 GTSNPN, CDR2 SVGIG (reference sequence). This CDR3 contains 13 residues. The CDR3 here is CAWRSGWALGYTF.